Sequencing of this T cell receptor (beta chain) was carried out in a study of blood T cell repertoires in COVID-19. The wider study: COVID-19 samples from acute and convalescent phases originated in the United States, Italy and Spain. The cDNA or gDNA used as material had been derived from T cells, B-cell-depleted T cells, or PBMCs.

Authors' processing steps: By means of reference gene primer amplification, nucleated cell counts were estimated. Assay: immunoSEQ multiplex PCR; the TCRdb copy retains only in-frame clones and omits some. Clonal size and the V and J genes are those of that table, whereas D and trimming came from the DNA. The sample consists of more than 200,000 clones, about 83% of them appearing once. This receptor was identified in a man aged 35-49 years with active or convalescent COVID-19. The sequencing sample was made of peripheral blood.

CDR3 residues: CASSLEQSNTEAFF. CDR3 coding DNA: TGTGCCAGCAGCTTAGAACAGTCCAACACTGAAGCTTTCTTT. This chain joins TRBV11-2 and TRBJ1-1; D remains ambiguous. The V gene's germline CDR1 is SGHAT and CDR2 FQNNGV. The CDR3 length is 14 residues. V shed 0 bases and J shed 2 bases, with 7 bases lying between them.